The 21 T cell receptor beta chains presented below share a single source sample, sequenced in a study of human T cells and chemical hapten exposure (dated by TCRdb to about 2021). The sample's time point label is to be understood as: patch test 2, 6 weeks after DPC sensitization. The treatment or condition label corresponds to: therapeutic diphenylcyclopropenone sensitization with weekly scalp DPC. Receptor libraries were prepared by RACE. Data came from a NextSeq 500. TCRdb trimmed public reads at Q25 via fastp, called clones via MiXCR and kept in-frame beta chains. When rows share a CDR3 protein, they turn into one entry using the most common DNA and genes. This sample has fewer than 80,000 distinct CDR3 sequences in its table, and around a tenth of those were observed once. About 6.6% of the sample is in the top ten clones. The sample was whole blood, taken in connection with sensitization to the hapten diphenylcyclopropenone (DPC). All receptors come from a woman between 50 and 59 years old with alopecia areata. Some clones in this sample may be carry-over from other donors' samples.

This clonotype was picked up many times. The rearrangement links TRBV6-1 to TRBJ2-5, with TRBD2 identical over 10 bases. The V and J ends lost 1 base and 5 bases, in that order; junction bases with no gene match: 7. Looked up from germline, CDR1 is MNHNS and CDR2 is SASEGT. CDR3 length equals 16 residues. The CDR3 reads CASSEEELAGRETQYF. CDR3 sequence (DNA): TGTGCCAGCAGTGAAGAAGAACTAGCGGGGCGGGAGACCCAGTACTTC.

The rearrangement joins TRBV12-3 or TRBV12-4 to TRBJ2-1; TRBD2 matches 7 bases. The CDR3 spans 13 residues. The junction had 4 bases not matched to a gene; V was cut back by 5 bases and J by 6 bases. The CDR3 sequence is CASSAGLGNEQFF. CDR3 coding DNA: TGTGCCAGCAGTGCCGGACTAGGCAATGAGCAGTTCTTC.

The genes are TRBV18 and TRBJ1-3; D gene ambiguous. The CDR3 runs to 16 residues. Germline loops: CDR1 KGHSH, CDR2 LQKENI. Trimming left V 2 bases short and J 1 base short, with 12 bases between. CDR3 nucleotides: TGTGCCAGCTCACCAACAACATCGCGGTCTGGAAACACCATATATTTT. Residues: CASSPTTSRSGNTIYF.

This clonotype is deemed medium-sized. The genes are TRBV2 and TRBJ1-3; the D is unclear. The CDR3 loop spans 14 amino acids. Trimming removed 4 bases at V and 2 bases at J, with 9 bases between. Germline V lookup: CDR1 SNHLY, CDR2 FYNNEI. The CDR3 nucleotides are TGTGCCAGCAGTGTGTCAGGCACTGGAAACACCATATATTTT. Amino acid sequence: CASSVSGTGNTIYF.

V and J are TRBV2 and TRBJ2-6, with no clear D. Trimming cost V 6 bases and J 0 bases, with 6 bases left between them. Germline CDR1 reads SNHLY; CDR2 reads FYNNEI. The CDR3 spans 14 residues. The CDR3 coding sequence is TGTGCCAGCAGCGTTTTCTCTGGGGCCAACGTCCTGACTTTC. It yields the protein CASSVFSGANVLTF.

Ten or more counts support this clonotype. J is TRBJ2-2 and V is TRBV7-6, with 9 bases lining up with TRBD2. The J segment lost 2 bases and the V segment lost 5 bases, leaving 6 bases of the junction unmatched. CDR3 length: 16 amino acids. In germline, CDR1 is SGHVS, CDR2 FNYEAQ. The CDR3 DNA sequence: TGTGCCAGCAGCAATCGACTAGCGGCTAACACCGGGGAGCTGTTTTTT. Protein product: CASSNRLAANTGELFF. Together with reference TRBV7-6 and TRBJ2-2, the CDR3 gives the full variable domain: GAGVSQSPRYKVTKRGQDVALRCDPISGHVSLYWYRQALGQGPEFLTYFNYEAQQDKSGLPNDRFSAERPEGSISTLTIQRTEQRDSAMYRCASSNRLAANTGELFFGEGSRLTVL.

This clonotype was recorded many times. V usage is TRBV6-1 and J usage is TRBJ2-7, with D unclear. The CDR3 spans 13 residues. The V end was cut by 6 bases, the J end by 3 bases, with 12 bases between. Germline V gene sequence: CDR1 MNHNS, CDR2 SASEGT. The CDR3 sequence: CASRQRGVYEQYF. DNA for the CDR3: TGTGCCAGCAGGCAGCGTGGGGTCTACGAGCAGTACTTC.

This clonotype was counted ten times or more. V gene TRBV5-6 combines with J gene TRBJ1-2; 12 bases are shared with TRBD1. The germline V gene encodes CDR1 SGHDT and CDR2 YYEEEE. The V gene end was trimmed by 4 bases and the J gene end by 4 bases; junction bases not matched to a gene: 8. This CDR3 is 16 amino acids long. CDR3 loop: CASSLGQGAYGYGYTF. CDR3 coding DNA: TGTGCCAGCAGCCTGGGACAGGGGGCGTACGGCTATGGCTACACCTTC.

This chain links TRBV6-5 with TRBJ1-4, with D unresolved. Germline V gene sequence: CDR1 MNHEY, CDR2 SVGAGI. The CDR3 runs to 17 residues. With 3 bases removed from V and 4 bases from J, the gap between germline ends came to 18 bases. CDR3 amino acids: CASSYGGRRAGNEKLFF. Written as DNA, the CDR3 is TGTGCCAGCAGTTATGGAGGACGGCGGGCTGGTAATGAAAAACTGTTTTTT.

This rearrangement joins TRBV6-1 to TRBJ2-1, with D possibly matching TRBD2 (5 bases). CDR1 MNHNS and CDR2 SASEGT come from the germline V gene. Trimming removed 3 bases from V and 5 bases from J, with 8 bases in between. This CDR3 has 13 amino acids. The CDR3 DNA is TGTGCCAGCAGTGACCCGGGAAACAATGAGCAGTTCTTC. The encoded protein is CASSDPGNNEQFF.

V gene TRBV11-2 combines with J gene TRBJ2-1; D not certain. V was clipped by 3 bases and J by 9 bases, with 9 bases between them. The length of the CDR3 is 12 residues. Germline V gives CDR1 SGHAT, CDR2 FQNNGV. CDR3 DNA sequence: TGTGCCAGCAGCTTCGGTTACGGTGAGCAGTTCTTC. Protein product: CASSFGYGEQFF. Complete variable domain (other parts from reference TRBV11-2 and TRBJ2-1): EAGVAQSPRYKIIEKRQSVAFWCNPISGHATLYWYQQILGQGPKLLIQFQNNGVVDDSQLPKDRFSAERLKGVDSTLKIQPAKLEDSAVYLCASSFGYGEQFFGPGTRLTVL.

This clonotype was seen ten or more times. The chain recombines TRBV12-3 or TRBV12-4 with TRBJ1-5; D remains unclear. The CDR3 is 15 amino acids. Trimming removed 3 bases from V and 1 base from J, with 10 bases in between. CDR3 coding DNA: TGTGCCAGCAGTTTTTTGTCTGACAGCAATCAGCCCCAGCATTTT. It encodes CASSFLSDSNQPQHF.

This clonotype was counted only a few times. The chain employs TRBV6-1 and TRBJ2-5; 8 bases map to TRBD1. The germline CDR1 and CDR2 sequences are MNHNS and SASEGT. Trimming cost V 4 bases and J 2 bases; bases outside gene matches: 3. The CDR3 has 14 amino acids. CDR3 loop: CASSGQGTQETQYF. CDR3 in DNA: TGTGCCAGCAGTGGACAGGGGACACAAGAGACCCAGTACTTC.

This clonotype occurred many times. The chain uses TRBV5-4 and TRBJ2-6; either TRBD1 or TRBD2 may supply D (5 bases each). This CDR3 region has 16 residues. The V gene lost 0 bases and the J gene lost 4 bases, with 11 bases spanning the gap. Germline-derived CDR1 and CDR2 are SGHNT and YYREEE (reference sequence). CDR3 sequence: CASSLGGAEGANVLTF. The CDR3 DNA reads as TGTGCCAGCAGCTTGGGAGGGGCGGAAGGGGCCAACGTCCTGACTTTC.

CDR3 loop: CASSIGRPENIQYF. CDR3 coding DNA: TGTGCCAGTAGTATCGGGCGCCCGGAGAACATTCAGTACTTC. The J gene is TRBJ2-4, the V gene TRBV19; D gene unclear. Germline V lookup: CDR1 LNHDA, CDR2 SQIVND (reference sequence). The CDR3 loop spans 14 amino acids. V was pared by 3 bases and J by 7 bases, with 13 bases between.

This clonotype was recorded many times. The V and J genes are TRBV29-1 and TRBJ1-1; D unresolved. This CDR3 contains 14 residues. V lost 7 bases, J lost 0 bases, and 15 bases lay in between. Germline V gives CDR1 SQVTM, CDR2 ANQGSEA. The CDR3 DNA reads as TGCAGCGCCGATTGGACGCGATTGAACACTGAAGCTTTCTTT. Its protein is CSADWTRLNTEAFF.

This clonotype was seen repeatedly, ten times or more. The chain uses TRBV6-5 and TRBJ1-1; no firm D call. Per the germline V gene, CDR1 is MNHEY and CDR2 is SVGAGI. V lost 4 bases and J lost 3, with 18 bases in between. The CDR3 has 16 amino acids. CDR3 bases: TGTGCCAGCAGTTTCGCCTCAGGTAACAAAGACACTGAAGCTTTCTTT. It translates to CASSFASGNKDTEAFF.

This clonotype was found a few times. The chain links TRBV4-2 to TRBJ1-1, with 12 bases that match TRBD1. Germline CDR1 and CDR2: LGHNA and YNFKEQ. The trim removed 0 bases at V and 6 bases at J, leaving 11 bases unmatched. The CDR3 consists of 18 residues. The CDR3 is CASSQEGPGQGAFAEAFF. The DNA for the CDR3 is TGTGCCAGCAGCCAAGAGGGTCCGGGACAGGGGGCTTTTGCTGAAGCTTTCTTT.

This clonotype was counted between two and nine times. The gene calls are TRBV20-1 and TRBJ2-3; D uncertain. Germline lookup yields CDR1 DFQATT and CDR2 SNEGSKA (reference sequence). CDR3 length equals 16 residues. V gave up 5 bases and J gave up 1 base, with 19 bases separating them. CDR3 loop: CSAHNLSVGGTDTQYF. In DNA, the CDR3 is TGCAGTGCTCATAATCTGTCCGTTGGGGGCACAGATACGCAGTATTTT.

V is TRBV29-1 and J is TRBJ2-3; 10 bases agree with TRBD1. V dropped 6 bases and J dropped 5; count of bases not matched to a gene: 5. Per the germline V gene, CDR1 is SQVTM and CDR2 is ANQGSEA. The CDR3 length is 13 residues. This CDR3 reads CSVRDRGGDTQYF. The CDR3 DNA follows: TGCAGCGTCCGGGACAGGGGAGGAGATACGCAGTATTTT.

This clonotype was observed many times. J is TRBJ1-1 and V is TRBV20-1, with no clear D. The V gene lost 5 bases and the J gene lost 5 bases, with 9 bases spanning the gap. The CDR3 contains 11 residues. In germline, CDR1 is DFQATT, CDR2 SNEGSKA (reference sequence). CDR3: CSAFWVTEAFF. CDR3 DNA sequence: TGCAGTGCTTTTTGGGTAACTGAAGCTTTCTTT.